This T cell receptor beta chain was identified in a study of blood T cell repertoires in COVID-19. Study as a whole: Researchers got acute and convalescent COVID-19 samples from the United States, Italy and Spain. PBMCs, B-cell-depleted T cells, or T cells provided the cDNA or gDNA that made up the material.

Patients at the Seattle site were enrolled during active infection and followed longitudinally. Per the authors' pipeline: By means of reference gene primer amplification, nucleated cell counts were estimated. Some clones are missing from TCRdb's copy, which holds only in-frame ones; the method was immunoSEQ multiplex PCR. V and J calls and clone size are those listed in that table; D and trimming were worked out from the DNA. The sample consists of approximately 170,000 clones, roughly 90% of them appearing once. The V and J ends lost 6 bases and 7 bases, in that order; junction bases with no gene match: 11. From germline, CDR1 is LGHDT and CDR2 YNNKEL (reference sequence). The CDR3 loop spans 15 amino acids.

The V gene is TRBV3-1 (or the pseudogene TRBV3-2), the J gene TRBJ2-1; 8 bases agree with TRBD1. Material: peripheral blood. The sequence came from a woman aged 55-69 years with COVID-19, enrolled during active disease. The CDR3 DNA follows: TGTGCCAGCAGACGGACAGGGACGGGCGGGAATGAGCAGTTCTTC. This translates into CASRRTGTGGNEQFF.